These 31 T cell receptor beta chains came from one sample sequenced in a study of vaccination and CD4 T cells after COVID-19. Time point meaning: late sampling 161 to 241 days after vaccination in a few convalescent patients. TCRdb re-analysed the PCR reads in MiXCR, keeping a single row per CDR3 protein. The sample contains some 40,000 distinct CDR3 sequences, 36% of which appear only once. This specimen was CD4+ T cells from blood, taken about 7 months after SARS-CoV-2 vaccination. Source of these receptors: a human donor who had recovered from COVID-19.

The sample holds one count of this clonotype. The chain joins TRBV20-1 to TRBJ2-1; unclear D gene. The CDR3 spans 16 residues. V was shortened by 1 base and J by 7 bases, with 20 bases between the two germline ends. Germline CDR1 is DFQATT and CDR2 is SNEGSKA (reference sequence). CDR3 sequence: CSARAPSHPGENEQFF. As DNA, the CDR3 is TGCAGTGCTAGAGCTCCAAGCCACCCCGGTGAGAATGAGCAGTTCTTC.

The V gene is TRBV20-1, the J gene TRBJ1-2; D is uncertain. Trimming took 3 bases from V and 2 from J, leaving 7 bases between them. The CDR3 length is 12 residues. The germline CDR1 and CDR2 sequences are DFQATT and SNEGSKA (reference sequence). In DNA, the CDR3 is TGCAGTGCTAGTGGGCACAACTATGGCTACACCTTC. Its translation is CSASGHNYGYTF.

V and J are TRBV20-1 and TRBJ2-2; 7 bases fit TRBD2. CDR1 DFQATT and CDR2 SNEGSKA come from the germline V gene (reference sequence). J gave up 1 base and V 3 bases, and 11 bases lay outside the gene matches. The CDR3 runs 17 residues. CDR3 in amino acids: CSASEPLGGRNTGELFF. Here the CDR3 DNA reads TGCAGTGCTAGTGAGCCTTTGGGCGGGAGGAACACCGGGGAGCTGTTTTTT.

The rearrangement joins TRBV6-2 or TRBV6-3 to TRBJ2-7; D is uncertain. Germline V gene data show CDR1 as MNHEY and CDR2 as SVGEGT. This CDR3 has 12 amino acids. V was shortened by 5 bases and J by 4 bases, with 9 bases between the two germline ends. This chain's CDR3 is CASSRVEYEQYF. DNA of the CDR3: TGTGCCAGCAGTCGAGTGGAGTACGAGCAGTACTTC.

The V call is TRBV28, the J call TRBJ1-1; 10 bases line up with TRBD1. Germline V gene sequence: CDR1 MDHEN, CDR2 SYDVKM. V was pared by 8 bases and J by 7 bases, with 10 bases of the junction left unmatched. The CDR3 totals 14 residues. This CDR3 reads CASGLLGQGNEAFF. The CDR3 coding sequence is TGTGCCAGCGGTCTCCTGGGACAGGGGAATGAAGCTTTCTTT.

This clonotype occurred a few times. The chain recombines TRBV10-1 with TRBJ1-2; D uncertain. The CDR3 contains 14 residues. V lost 9 bases, J lost 3 bases, and 17 bases lay in between. CDR1 and CDR2 from the germline V gene are WNHNN and SYGVQD (reference sequence). The CDR3, as DNA: TGCGCCAGGCAAGGACTGATCGCCCACTATGGCTACACCTTC. It yields the protein CARQGLIAHYGYTF.

The chain has TRBV10-3 and TRBJ2-5, with 7 bases lining up with TRBD1. Germline loops: CDR1 ENHRY, CDR2 SYGVKD. CDR3 size: 15 residues. Germline trimming cut 0 bases from V and 5 bases from J; bases unmatched to any gene: 6. CDR3: CAISESTGIGETQYF. CDR3 sequence (DNA): TGTGCCATCAGTGAGTCGACAGGGATAGGGGAGACCCAGTACTTC.

The chain has TRBV19 and TRBJ1-5, with a weak D call TRBD1 (6 bases). The CDR3 covers 15 residues. Trimming left V 5 bases short and J 0 bases short, with 11 bases between. The V gene's germline CDR1 is LNHDA and CDR2 SQIVND (reference sequence). This chain's CDR3 is CASSWTDDSNQPQHF. The CDR3, as DNA: TGTGCCAGTAGTTGGACAGATGATAGCAATCAGCCCCAGCATTTT.

This clonotype has a handful of counts. This CDR3 is CASSEPELYGYTF. CDR3 DNA: TGTGCCAGTAGTGAACCGGAACTCTATGGCTACACCTTC. V usage is TRBV19 and J usage is TRBJ1-2; D remains ambiguous. V lost 5 bases, J lost 4 bases, and 11 bases lay in between. CDR3 length: 13 amino acids. Germline CDR1 LNHDA, CDR2 SQIVND (reference sequence).

The genes are TRBV7-3 and TRBJ1-5, with D possibly matching TRBD1 (6 bases). Germline lookup yields CDR1 SGHTA and CDR2 FQGTGA. V was cut by 6 bases and J by 3 bases, with 12 bases left in between. This CDR3 has 14 amino acids. CDR3: CASSSTGANQPQHF. The CDR3 bases are TGTGCCAGCAGTTCAACGGGGGCCAATCAGCCCCAGCATTTT.

In this sample, this clonotype turned up a few times. This chain connects TRBV20-1 to TRBJ1-5; TRBD1 agrees at 9 bases. Germline V gene data show CDR1 as DFQATT and CDR2 as SNEGSKA (reference sequence). V lost 3 bases to trimming and J lost 6 bases; unmatched junction nucleotides: 9. The CDR3 sequence is 15 residues long. CDR3 bases: TGCAGTGCTAGGGGGGACAGGGTTGAGGCTCAGCCCCAGCATTTT. Amino acid sequence: CSARGDRVEAQPQHF.

This rearrangement joins TRBV28 to TRBJ2-5, with D possibly TRBD2 on 5 matching bases. This CDR3 comprises 15 residues. V shed 4 bases and J shed 4 bases, with 16 bases lying between them. From germline, CDR1 is MDHEN and CDR2 SYDVKM. DNA for the CDR3: TGTGCCAGCAGTTCACCGGGATTTTCGGGAGAGACCCAGTACTTC. Amino acids: CASSSPGFSGETQYF.

The chain uses TRBV29-1 and TRBJ2-2; 8 positions agree with TRBD2. V lost 7 bases and J lost 1; bases outside the gene matches: 2. This CDR3 comprises 13 residues. Germline V gene sequence: CDR1 SQVTM, CDR2 ANQGSEA. This chain's CDR3 is CSGGLGNTGELFF. The CDR3, as DNA: TGCAGCGGGGGACTAGGGAACACCGGGGAGCTGTTTTTT.

This clonotype was seen a handful of times. V gene TRBV20-1 combines with J gene TRBJ2-7; D not certain. The CDR3 runs to 15 residues. The ends were cut back, 3 bases at V and 0 bases at J, with 15 bases in the middle. The V gene's germline CDR1 is DFQATT and CDR2 SNEGSKA (reference sequence). CDR3 nucleotides: TGCAGTGCTAGTAGGGTTTTAGACCTCTCCTACGAGCAGTACTTC. It yields the protein CSASRVLDLSYEQYF.

This sequence joins TRBV28 and TRBJ2-1, with TRBD2 identical over 9 bases. Germline V lookup: CDR1 MDHEN, CDR2 SYDVKM. The V and J ends lost 5 bases and 4 bases, in that order; junction bases with no gene match: 6. This CDR3 spans 15 amino acids. CDR3 nucleotide sequence: TGTGCCAGCAGTCTTTTAGCGGGAGTTTACAATGAGCAGTTCTTC. Translation gives CASSLLAGVYNEQFF.

This clonotype has a handful of counts. J is TRBJ2-3 and V is TRBV27; D assignment may be TRBD1 or TRBD2 (5 bases each). Germline V gives CDR1 MNHEY, CDR2 SMNVEV (reference sequence). Trimming pared 10 bases from V and 5 bases from J, leaving 19 bases between. The CDR3 sequence is 14 residues long. CDR3 residues: CATKDWDRQDTQYF. The CDR3 coding sequence is TGTGCCACCAAGGACTGGGACCGTCAAGATACGCAGTATTTT.

The CDR3 protein is CASSLEGGLGNGYTF. DNA of the CDR3: TGTGCCAGCAGTTTAGAGGGGGGGCTGGGGAATGGCTACACCTTC. The gene calls are TRBV27 and TRBJ1-2; possibly TRBD1 for D (6 bases). Trimming took off 2 bases at V and 6 bases at J, with 16 bases between the two ends. Germline V gene lookup returns CDR1 MNHEY and CDR2 SMNVEV (reference sequence). This CDR3 is built from 15 residues.

The chain couples TRBV30 to TRBJ1-2, with 8 bases identical to TRBD1. The junction had 3 bases not matched to a gene; V was cut back by 5 bases and J by 7 bases. Germline-derived CDR1 and CDR2 are GTSNPN and SVGIG (reference sequence). The CDR3 extends over 11 amino acids. The chain's CDR3 is CAWGQGGGYTF. The DNA for the CDR3 is TGTGCCTGGGGACAGGGAGGTGGCTACACCTTC.

V usage is TRBV9 and J usage is TRBJ1-1, with TRBD1 identical over 8 bases. The germline gives CDR1 SGDLS, CDR2 YYNGEE. V dropped 2 bases and J dropped 0; count of bases not matched to a gene: 3. The CDR3 is 15 residues long. CDR3 protein: CASSVGQGMNTEAFF. The CDR3 coding sequence is TGTGCCAGCAGCGTCGGACAGGGAATGAACACTGAAGCTTTCTTT.

V gene TRBV6-1 combines with J gene TRBJ1-5; D is possibly TRBD1 (5 bases). There are 14 residues in the CDR3. Trimming shortened V by 6 bases and J by 1 base, and 10 bases separated the two germline ends. Germline V gene sequence: CDR1 MNHNS, CDR2 SASEGT. The CDR3 DNA reads as TGTGCCAGCAGGACCAGGGTCAGCAATCAGCCCCAGCATTTT. Residues: CASRTRVSNQPQHF.

This clonotype was counted a few times. This chain links TRBV6-5 with TRBJ2-3; 9 positions match TRBD2. CDR1 is MNHEY and CDR2 is SVGAGI in the germline V gene. The CDR3 has 17 residues. The ends lost 0 bases at V and 4 bases at J; junction bases unmatched: 8. For the CDR3, the DNA is TGTGCCAGCAGTTACTCGCTTCTAGCGGGACACGCAGATACGCAGTATTTT. Amino acid sequence: CASSYSLLAGHADTQYF.

This sequence joins TRBV2 and TRBJ2-7; D remains ambiguous. Germline V lookup: CDR1 SNHLY, CDR2 FYNNEI. Trimming took off 3 bases at V and 4 bases at J, with 4 bases between the two ends. The CDR3 is made up of 11 amino acids. The CDR3 sequence is CASSDVYEQYF. The CDR3 nucleotides are TGTGCCAGCAGTGATGTTTACGAGCAGTACTTC.

The chain has TRBV11-1 and TRBJ2-5; tentatively, D is TRBD1 or TRBD2 (5 bases each). The CDR3 spans 16 residues. In germline, CDR1 is SGHAT, CDR2 FQDESV (reference sequence). The germline V and J ends were trimmed by 4 bases and 2 bases, with 17 bases remaining between them. CDR3 protein: CASSSETQGRQETQYF. The CDR3 coding sequence is TGTGCCAGCAGCTCGGAGACTCAGGGACGACAAGAGACCCAGTACTTC.

In regard to this clonotype: A read error may explain this, as a much larger clone is one base away. J is TRBJ1-1 and V is TRBV10-2; D remains ambiguous. Germline loops: CDR1 WSHSY, CDR2 SAAADI. The V and J ends lost 7 bases and 2 bases respectively, with 14 bases between them. The length of the CDR3 is 14 residues. For the CDR3, the DNA is TGCGCCAGCAATGAACGGTACTCAAACACTGAAGCTTTCTTT. Residues: CASNERYSNTEAFF.

This chain joins TRBV20-1 and TRBJ2-1; 7 nucleotides align to TRBD1. The CDR3 extends over 14 amino acids. V dropped 5 bases and J dropped 2; count of bases not matched to a gene: 6. Germline V gives CDR1 DFQATT, CDR2 SNEGSKA (reference sequence). The CDR3 DNA is TGCAGTGCTCCCCACGACAGGGCCTACAATGAGCAGTTCTTC. Its translation: CSAPHDRAYNEQFF.

This clonotype was seen a handful of times. This chain connects TRBV7-2 to TRBJ2-3; 8 bases match TRBD1. The CDR3 length is 14 residues. Germline V gene lookup returns CDR1 SGHTA and CDR2 FQGNSA. The ends lost 5 bases at V and 5 bases at J; junction bases unmatched: 6. CDR3 nucleotides: TGTGCCAGCAGCCTCCAGGGGGCGCAAGATACGCAGTATTTT. Amino acid sequence: CASSLQGAQDTQYF.

A few counts support this clonotype. The rearrangement links TRBV15 to TRBJ2-4; maybe TRBD1 (6 bases). Trimming removed 7 bases at V and 6 bases at J, with 13 bases between. Germline loops: CDR1 LNHNV, CDR2 YYDKDF (reference sequence). CDR3 length: 13 residues. The CDR3 nucleotides are TGTGCCACCACCCAGGGGTTTGGAAACATTCAGTACTTC. Protein: CATTQGFGNIQYF.

In this sample, this clonotype turned up a few times. V usage is TRBV28 and J usage is TRBJ2-7; D is possibly TRBD1 or TRBD2 (5 bases each). The germline V gene has CDR1 MDHEN and CDR2 SYDVKM. Trimming pared 7 bases from V and 6 bases from J, leaving 16 bases between. The CDR3 sequence is 13 residues long. CDR3 loop: CASKGPDGGEQYF. The CDR3 region has the DNA TGTGCCAGCAAGGGGCCTGATGGGGGCGAGCAGTACTTC.

Points on this clonotype: At one end the junction does not follow the germline gene, possibly because of a read error. The V gene is TRBV2, the J gene TRBJ2-1, with D perhaps matching TRBD1 or TRBD2 (6 bases each). CDR3 length: 15 residues. The germline gives CDR1 SNHLY, CDR2 FYNNEI. The CDR3 DNA is TGTACCAGCAGCCCACACCGGGACACTGGAGGGGAGCAGTTCTTC. This sequence encodes CTSSPHRDTGGEQFF.

This sequence joins TRBV7-9 and TRBJ2-7, with D perhaps matching TRBD1 (6 bases). The V and J ends lost 2 bases and 2 bases respectively, with 10 bases between them. The germline gives CDR1 SEHNR, CDR2 FQNEAQ (reference sequence). CDR3 length equals 14 residues. CDR3 bases: TGTGCCAGCAGCTTACAGGGGAGCACCTACGAGCAGTACTTC. Amino acids: CASSLQGSTYEQYF.

This clonotype was observed a handful of times. The CDR3 DNA is TGTGCCAGCAGTTTTTCCCGGAACACAGATACGCAGTATTTT. It specifies CASSFSRNTDTQYF. The V call is TRBV28, the J call TRBJ2-3; D is unresolved. V lost 3 bases, J lost 2 bases, and 9 bases lay in between. The germline V gene encodes CDR1 MDHEN and CDR2 SYDVKM. The CDR3 length is 14 residues.